A single sample gave rise to the 3 T cell receptor beta chains below, sequenced in a study of blood T cell repertoires in COVID-19. Repertoires were generated with immunoSEQ multiplex PCR, while TCRdb's copy carries only in-frame clones and drops some. The table lists about 150,000 clones, about 85% of them singletons. Sequenced: peripheral blood. Source of these receptors: a woman older than 75 with COVID-19, enrolled during active disease.

The J gene is TRBJ2-3, the V gene TRBV27, with a weak D call TRBD2 (5 bases). The CDR3 extends over 14 amino acids. Germline-derived CDR1 and CDR2 are MNHEY and SMNVEV (reference sequence). V was cut by 2 bases and J by 6 bases, with 12 bases left in between. CDR3 nucleotides: TGTGCCAGCAGTTTAAATCGCCCGGGGGATACGCAGTATTTT. This encodes CASSLNRPGDTQYF.

This chain links TRBV29-1 with TRBJ2-4; a weak D match, TRBD2 (5 bases). The CDR3 spans 13 residues. Germline CDR1 and CDR2: SQVTM and ANQGSEA. The CDR3 DNA follows: TGCAGGGAGGTGAAGGTAGCCAAAAACATTCAGTACTTC. Translation gives CREVKVAKNIQYF.

The CDR3 loop reads CASSFAGTEAFF. The CDR3 nucleotides read TGTGCCAGCAGTTTCGCGGGGACTGAAGCTTTCTTT. The rearrangement joins TRBV28 to TRBJ1-1; D is undetermined. V lost 3 bases to trimming and J lost 5 bases, with 7 bases between them. Germline values: CDR1 MDHEN, CDR2 SYDVKM. The CDR3 length is 12 residues.